This T cell receptor beta chain was captured in a study of vaccination effects on CD4 cells after COVID-19. General study points: Whether induced by infection or by vaccine, clones showed marked clonal contraction late after vaccination.

Germline V gene data show CDR1 as LGHDT and CDR2 as YNNKEL (reference sequence). The ends were cut back, 1 base at V and 3 bases at J, with 13 bases in the middle. This CDR3 has 16 residues. CD4+ T cell isolation took place after 10 days of culture. Two doses of either BNT162b2 or mRNA-1273 were given to each participant. The study found no prior SARS-CoV-2 infection in the vaccine recipients, who tested negative for nucleocapsid antibodies. As to this clone: Its antigen remains unknown.

Here immunoSEQ multiplex PCR was the method, and the copy in TCRdb shows in-frame clones only, minus some. The top ten hold around 4% of the sample, which has approximately 61,000 clones, under 85% seen once. The sample in question was CD4+ T cells from PBMCs cultured without peptide, obtained after COVID-19 vaccination. The clonotype was recovered from a human donor who received a COVID-19 vaccine. The rearrangement uses TRBV3-1 (or the pseudogene TRBV3-2) and TRBJ2-1; no firm D call. The CDR3, as DNA: TGTGCCAGCAGCCAAGCGGCCAGACTTCGCTACAATGAGCAGTTCTTC. Translation gives CASSQAARLRYNEQFF.